A selection of T cell receptor beta chains follows, all from one sample in a study of beta chain features in type 1 diabetes. The protocol was immunoSEQ multiplex PCR, while the TCRdb copy is restricted to in-frame clones and leaves out a portion. Of 400,000 or so clones in the sample, roughly a tenth are singletons; the top ten hold roughly 0.54%. Sequenced material: central memory CD4+ T cells from blood. These receptors came from a man under 40 with type 1 diabetes. CDR3s include the opening cysteine and the closing phenylalanine or tryptophan. The D gene is left open where the match is weak. Only part of the rows carry a size: once, few, many, or a class if the clone is expanded.

j_gene: TRBJ2-1; abundance: .; v_gene: TRBV27; d_gene: TRBD2; CDR3nt: TGTGCCAGCAGTCAGTCTAGCGGAGACAATGAGCAGTTCTTC; CDR3aa: CASSQSSGDNEQFF
j_gene: TRBJ1-5; abundance: .; v_gene: TRBV2; d_gene: TRBD1; CDR3nt: TGTGCCAGCAGGGGGGACAGGAACTACGGTGGACGAATCTCATTGCATTTT; CDR3aa: CASRGDRNYGGRISLHF
j_gene: TRBJ2-6; abundance: few; v_gene: TRBV5-1; d_gene: TRBD2; CDR3nt: TGCGCCAGCAGCGCCGCCGTGGTGGCGGGAGTTTCTGGGGCCAACGTCCTGACTTTC; CDR3aa: CASSAAVVAGVSGANVLTF
j_gene: TRBJ2-3; abundance: few; v_gene: TRBV5-4; d_gene: TRBD2; CDR3nt: TGTGCCAGCAGCTTTCGACTAGCGGGAGGAGGGGCAGATACGCAGTATTTT; CDR3aa: CASSFRLAGGGADTQYF
j_gene: TRBJ2-7; abundance: .; v_gene: TRBV19; d_gene: .; CDR3nt: TGTGCCAGTAGCGACGATCGAGGCGGTTGGCTAGCTAGAATCTACGAGCAGTACTTC; CDR3aa: CASSDDRGGWLARIYEQYF
j_gene: TRBJ2-2; abundance: .; v_gene: TRBV7-2; d_gene: TRBD1; CDR3nt: TGTGCCAGCAGCTCCTCCGCCGGGACAGGGCGCACCGGGGAGCTGTTTTTT; CDR3aa: CASSSSAGTGRTGELFF
j_gene: TRBJ2-2; abundance: many; v_gene: TRBV6-5; d_gene: .; CDR3nt: TGTGCCAGCAGTGCACGACCTGACACCGGGGAGCTGTTTTTT; CDR3aa: CASSARPDTGELFF
j_gene: TRBJ2-5; abundance: few; v_gene: TRBV7-2; d_gene: .; CDR3nt: TGTGCCAGCAGCTTAGGTGGCGGGAACCCGCTCCAAGAGACCCAGTACTTC; CDR3aa: CASSLGGGNPLQETQYF
j_gene: TRBJ1-1; abundance: .; v_gene: TRBV10-3; d_gene: TRBD1; CDR3nt: TGTGCCAGCAGCAAAACTAGACAGGGAGAGACCACTGAAGCTTTCTTT; CDR3aa: CASSKTRQGETTEAFF
j_gene: TRBJ2-7; abundance: few; v_gene: TRBV10-3; d_gene: .; CDR3nt: TGTGCCATCAGTGGACCGGACGCGAGCTCCTACGAGCAGTACTTC; CDR3aa: CAISGPDASSYEQYF
j_gene: TRBJ2-1; abundance: few; v_gene: TRBV28; d_gene: TRBD1; CDR3nt: TGTGCCAGCATGGGACAGGGGTTCAATGAGCAGTTCTTC; CDR3aa: CASMGQGFNEQFF
j_gene: TRBJ2-2; abundance: few; v_gene: TRBV4-2; d_gene: TRBD2; CDR3nt: TGTGCCAGCAGCCCCCGAGCCGGGAGGGTTGGCGGGGAGCTGTTTTTT; CDR3aa: CASSPRAGRVGGELFF
j_gene: TRBJ2-7; abundance: few; v_gene: TRBV28; d_gene: .; CDR3nt: TGTGCCAGCACCCGTGATTACGAGCAGTACTTC; CDR3aa: CASTRDYEQYF
j_gene: TRBJ1-4; abundance: few; v_gene: TRBV7-2; d_gene: .; CDR3nt: TGTGCCAGCAGCTCCGGGACGGGAAATGAAAAACTGTTTTTT; CDR3aa: CASSSGTGNEKLFF
j_gene: TRBJ2-1; abundance: few; v_gene: TRBV5-4; d_gene: .; CDR3nt: TGTGCCAGCAGCTGGGGTGTACTAGAGAACAATGAGCAGTTCTTC; CDR3aa: CASSWGVLENNEQFF
j_gene: TRBJ2-2; abundance: .; v_gene: TRBV28; d_gene: .; CDR3nt: TGTGCCAGCAGCTCTCCCACGGGGCCCACCGGGGAGCTGTTTTTT; CDR3aa: CASSSPTGPTGELFF
j_gene: TRBJ1-1; abundance: .; v_gene: TRBV7-2; d_gene: .; CDR3nt: TGTGCCAGCAGCTTTCGAGAGACTGAAGCTTTCTTT; CDR3aa: CASSFRETEAFF
j_gene: TRBJ2-1; abundance: .; v_gene: TRBV18; d_gene: TRBD1; CDR3nt: TGTGCCAGCTCACTATCGACAGGGATCGAAAATGAGCAGTTCTTC; CDR3aa: CASSLSTGIENEQFF
j_gene: TRBJ2-1; abundance: .; v_gene: TRBV5-1; d_gene: .; CDR3nt: TGCGCCAGCAGCGTACAGGGAAACACCTACAATGAGCAGTTCTTC; CDR3aa: CASSVQGNTYNEQFF
j_gene: TRBJ1-1; abundance: .; v_gene: TRBV7-9; d_gene: TRBD1; CDR3nt: TGTGCCAGCAGCCACTCCGGGCAGGGGGGCACTGAAGCTTTCTTT; CDR3aa: CASSHSGQGGTEAFF
j_gene: TRBJ1-5; abundance: .; v_gene: TRBV28; d_gene: .; CDR3nt: TGTGCCAGCAAGTCTCCTAATCAGCCCCAGCATTTT; CDR3aa: CASKSPNQPQHF
j_gene: TRBJ1-3; abundance: .; v_gene: TRBV27; d_gene: .; CDR3nt: TGTGCCAGCAGGGTAAACGGCAGAGGGCCTGGAAACACCATATATTTT; CDR3aa: CASRVNGRGPGNTIYF
j_gene: TRBJ2-5; abundance: .; v_gene: TRBV28; d_gene: .; CDR3nt: TGTGCCAGCAGTTTCTCGGCAGCGAAGTACCAAGAGACCCAGTACTTC; CDR3aa: CASSFSAAKYQETQYF
j_gene: TRBJ2-3; abundance: few; v_gene: TRBV4-1; d_gene: .; CDR3nt: TGCGCCAGCAGCCACGAGGGCCGGGAGCAGTATTTT; CDR3aa: CASSHEGREQYF
j_gene: TRBJ2-2; abundance: few; v_gene: TRBV18; d_gene: .; CDR3nt: TGTGCCAGCTCACCATTGGGGCACCTGAGGGAGCTGTTTTTT; CDR3aa: CASSPLGHLRELFF
j_gene: TRBJ1-1; abundance: .; v_gene: TRBV30; d_gene: .; CDR3nt: TGTGCCTGGAGTGTTACAGGGAATTCTCGAAGCACTGAAGCTTTCTTT; CDR3aa: CAWSVTGNSRSTEAFF
j_gene: TRBJ2-5; abundance: .; v_gene: TRBV5-1; d_gene: TRBD1; CDR3nt: TGCGCCAGCAGCGGACAGGGGGGGACCTTTAACCTAAATGCGGAGGCCCAGTACTTC; CDR3aa: CASSGQGGTFNLNAEAQYF
j_gene: TRBJ1-2; abundance: .; v_gene: TRBV4-3; d_gene: .; CDR3nt: TGCGCCAGCAGCCAAGAGCGTACAGGCGGCTACACCTTC; CDR3aa: CASSQERTGGYTF
j_gene: TRBJ2-2; abundance: few; v_gene: TRBV7-2; d_gene: .; CDR3nt: TGTGCCAGCAGCCCCGGACTGGTCACCGCCGGGGAGCTGTTTTTT; CDR3aa: CASSPGLVTAGELFF
j_gene: TRBJ2-3; abundance: .; v_gene: TRBV6-1; d_gene: TRBD2; CDR3nt: TGTGCCAGCAGTGGACTAGCAGGGTCGGCGCAGTATTTT; CDR3aa: CASSGLAGSAQYF
j_gene: TRBJ2-1; abundance: many; v_gene: TRBV7-2; d_gene: .; CDR3nt: TGTGCCAGCAGCTTCAATGAGCAGTTCTTC; CDR3aa: CASSFNEQFF
j_gene: TRBJ2-5; abundance: .; v_gene: TRBV7-2; d_gene: .; CDR3nt: TGTGCCAGCAGCTTGGGAAGAGAGACCCAGTACTTC; CDR3aa: CASSLGRETQYF